Each of the 29 T cell receptor beta chains below was sequenced from the same sample in a study of T cells in localized non-small cell lung cancer. Only in-frame clones appear in the TCRdb table, and some are missing; sequencing was by immunoSEQ multiplex PCR. The repertoire consists of 2,500 to 3,500 clones, with 24% occurring once and the leading ten covering over 4%. The material was lung tumor tissue, obtained before any cancer treatment. All receptors derive from a female donor over 55 with stage I lung adenocarcinoma.

This chain links TRBV10-2 with TRBJ2-5; 14 nucleotides align to TRBD2. Trimming took 6 bases from V and 2 from J; bases not matched to a gene: 2. The CDR3 has 15 residues. Germline V CDR1 and CDR2: WSHSY, SAAADI. CDR3 region: CASSGLAGGQETQYF. CDR3 DNA: TGCGCCAGCAGCGGACTAGCGGGAGGACAAGAGACCCAGTACTTC.

This clone came up a few times. The chain recombines TRBV6-8 with TRBJ2-7; D is possibly TRBD2 (6 bases). The CDR3 loop spans 13 amino acids. V was pared by 7 bases and J by 3 bases, with 13 bases between. CDR1 is MNHGY and CDR2 is SAAAGT in the germline V gene. The CDR3 coding sequence is TGTGCCAGCACCTGGGGGGTAGACTACGAGCAGTACTTC. It is translated as CASTWGVDYEQYF.

The table lists this clone with a count of one. The rearrangement uses TRBV19 and TRBJ2-6, with D possibly called TRBD1 or TRBD2 (5 bases each). Germline assignment: CDR1 LNHDA and CDR2 SQIVND (reference sequence). CDR3 length: 19 amino acids. V dropped 3 bases and J dropped 4 bases, with 22 bases sitting between them. The CDR3 DNA reads as TGTGCCAGTAGTATGGGACCGATTACCCCGTACTCCGGGGCCAACGTCCTGACTTTC. As protein: CASSMGPITPYSGANVLTF.

The CDR3 reads CASSLGTGAVGNTEAFF. The CDR3 DNA is TGCGCCAGCAGCTTGGGGACAGGGGCGGTGGGTAACACTGAAGCTTTCTTT. The chain uses TRBV5-1 and TRBJ1-1; TRBD1 matches at 9 bases. The CDR3 consists of 17 residues. V trimming: 0 bases; J trimming: 2 bases; junction bases outside the gene matches: 8. Germline V gives CDR1 SGHRS, CDR2 YFSETQ.

Judged by abundance, this clone is medium-sized. V is TRBV11-3 and J is TRBJ2-2; D possibly corresponds to TRBD1 (6 bases). CDR1 is SGHNT and CDR2 is YENEEA in the germline V gene. This CDR3 has 14 amino acids. Trimming took off 3 bases at V and 7 bases at J, with 12 bases between the two ends. The CDR3 bases are TGTGCCAGCAGCTTGGGACACGGTAGCGGGGAGCTGTTTTTT. It codes for CASSLGHGSGELFF.

CDR3 in DNA: TGTGCCAGCAGTGGTCAGGGGGTCCCCTACGAGCAGTACTTC. It yields the protein CASSGQGVPYEQYF. The V and J genes are TRBV9 and TRBJ2-7, with 7 bases aligning to TRBD1. From germline, CDR1 is SGDLS and CDR2 YYNGEE. Trimming cost V 5 bases and J 2 bases; bases outside gene matches: 7. The CDR3 is made up of 14 amino acids.

Only a few counts were recorded for this clone. The chain is built from TRBV11-3 and TRBJ1-4; D gene unclear. V was clipped by 1 base and J by 5 bases, with 11 bases between them. CDR1 and CDR2 (germline): SGHNT, YENEEA. The CDR3 length is 15 residues. CDR3 coding DNA: TGTGCCAGCAGCTTAGGCCTGGAGAGGAATGAAAAACTGTTTTTT. This sequence encodes CASSLGLERNEKLFF.

V is TRBV28 and J is TRBJ2-1, with 13 bases identical to TRBD2. V was clipped by 11 bases and J by 8 bases; unmatched bases: 12. Per the germline V gene, CDR1 is MDHEN and CDR2 is SYDVKM. This CDR3 is 15 amino acids long. CDR3 DNA: TGTGCCGCACGGACTAGCGGGAGATGGGTGGATGAGCAGTTCTTC. This gives the protein CAARTSGRWVDEQFF.

The chain joins TRBV11-3 to TRBJ1-1; D is unclear. The CDR3 spans 16 residues. Trimming stripped 2 bases from V and 0 bases from J, with 13 bases between. CDR1 and CDR2 (germline): SGHNT, YENEEA. The DNA of the CDR3 is TGTGCCAGCAGCTTATCGGTTATCTTCATGAACACTGAAGCTTTCTTT. Protein product: CASSLSVIFMNTEAFF.

Only a few counts were recorded for this clone. The gene calls are TRBV11-3 and TRBJ2-7; TRBD2 matches 12 bases. The CDR3 consists of 16 residues. Per germline, CDR1 SGHNT and CDR2 YENEEA. J gave up 4 bases and V 5 bases, and 9 bases lay outside the gene matches. CDR3 nucleotides: TGTGCCAGCAGCCAGGGTGAGACTAGCGGGAGTTACGAGCAGTACTTC. Its protein is CASSQGETSGSYEQYF.

The genes are TRBV12-5 and TRBJ1-2, with 8 bases identical to TRBD1. The CDR3 contains 16 residues. Germline assignment: CDR1 LGHNT and CDR2 FRNRAP. Trimming removed 0 bases from V and 0 bases from J; junction bases left unmatched: 3. The CDR3 region is CASGLVRTGTNYGYTF. The CDR3 nucleotides are TGTGCTAGTGGTTTGGTACGGACAGGGACTAACTATGGCTACACCTTC.

This clone was counted many times. The chain has TRBV7-2 and TRBJ2-5; 7 positions agree with TRBD1. CDR1 and CDR2 (germline): SGHTA, FQGNSA. This CDR3 comprises 13 residues. Trimming cost V 3 bases and J 3 bases; bases outside gene matches: 1. The CDR3 nucleotides are TGTGCCAGCAGCTTCACAGGGGAAGAGACCCAGTACTTC. Its protein is CASSFTGEETQYF.

V usage is TRBV9 and J usage is TRBJ2-1; 11 nucleotides align to TRBD2. The junction had 8 bases not matched to a gene; V was cut back by 8 bases and J by 7 bases. This CDR3 has 14 residues. CDR1 is SGDLS and CDR2 is YYNGEE in the germline V gene. As DNA, the CDR3 is TGTGCCAGGGATAGCGGGAGGGCGGGGAATGAGCAGTTCTTC. It codes for CARDSGRAGNEQFF.

By sample fraction, this clone is medium-sized. V is TRBV6-8 and J is TRBJ1-5, with 9 nucleotides matching TRBD1. CDR1 is MNHGY and CDR2 is SAAAGT in the germline V gene. This CDR3 comprises 14 residues. V lost 5 bases, J lost 5 bases, and 4 bases stayed unmatched. The CDR3 sequence: CASSNRDRDQPQHF. Written as DNA, the CDR3 is TGTGCCAGCAGTAACCGGGACAGGGATCAGCCCCAGCATTTT.

The chain employs TRBV4-1 and TRBJ2-1, with TRBD1 matching 10 bases. The CDR3 has 15 residues. J lost 7 bases, V lost 3 bases, and 6 bases had no gene match. In germline, CDR1 is MGHRA, CDR2 YSYEKL. Written as DNA, the CDR3 is TGCGCCAGCAGCCACAGATGGACAGGGGGTAATGAGCAGTTCTTC. It specifies CASSHRWTGGNEQFF.

The J gene is TRBJ1-5, the V gene TRBV15, with 12 bases that match TRBD1. CDR1 is LNHNV and CDR2 is YYDKDF in the germline V gene (reference sequence). After removal of 0 bases from V and 6 bases from J, the junction contained 3 bases not matched to a gene. This CDR3 is 16 amino acids long. CDR3 region: CATSRDLGQGAQPQHF. CDR3 nucleotide sequence: TGTGCCACCAGCAGAGATCTGGGACAGGGGGCTCAGCCCCAGCATTTT.

This chain uses TRBV11-3 with TRBJ2-6; 9 positions match TRBD1. Germline V gene lookup returns CDR1 SGHNT and CDR2 YENEEA. V shed 3 bases, J shed 3 bases, and the junction held 12 bases outside the gene matches. The CDR3 sequence is 19 residues long. The CDR3 is CASSFSRDRVTGGANVLTF. Here the CDR3 DNA reads TGTGCCAGCAGCTTTAGCCGGGACAGGGTGACGGGTGGGGCCAACGTCCTGACTTTC.

This clone was seen a handful of times. This chain joins TRBV11-3 and TRBJ1-1, with D unclear. The ends were cut back, 1 base at V and 4 bases at J, with 10 bases in the middle. The CDR3 consists of 14 residues. From germline, CDR1 is SGHNT and CDR2 YENEEA. The CDR3 bases are TGTGCCAGCAGCTTAGGAAGGGTAGGCACTGAAGCTTTCTTT. Residues: CASSLGRVGTEAFF.

Sample share makes this clone medium-sized (0.01 to 0.1%). This chain joins TRBV12-2 and TRBJ2-2; the table's D call, TRBD1, was not checked against the DNA. TRBV12-2 is listed as a pseudogene. This CDR3 is 14 amino acids long. The CDR3 region is CASAGQTNTGELFF. The CDR3 coding sequence is TGTGCCAGTGCGGGACAGACGAACACCGGGGAGCTGTTTTTT.

With regard to this clone: A read error may account for a junction end that differs from germline. The gene calls are TRBV14 and TRBJ2-2, with 8 bases matching TRBD1. Germline V gene data show CDR1 as SGHDN and CDR2 as FVKESK. The CDR3 spans 18 residues. CDR3 sequence: CASSPRTGSLLNSGELFF. CDR3 sequence (DNA): TGTGCCAGCAGCCCCAGGACAGGGTCCCTCCTGAACTCCGGGGAGCTGTTTTTT.

This clone ranks as medium-sized. This chain uses TRBV7-7 with TRBJ2-7; the D is unclear. This CDR3 contains 14 residues. V was trimmed by 1 base and J by 2 bases, leaving 9 bases between them. Per the germline V gene, CDR1 is SSHAT and CDR2 is FNYEAQ (reference sequence). The CDR3 sequence: CASSLGLPPYEQYF. The CDR3 nucleotides read TGTGCCAGCAGCTTAGGACTTCCGCCCTACGAGCAGTACTTC.

This clone was observed a few times. This chain uses TRBV11-3 with TRBJ2-7; TRBD1 is a possible D gene (6 bases). V was cut by 0 bases and J by 0 bases, with 9 bases left in between. CDR3 length equals 15 residues. Germline CDR1 SGHNT, CDR2 YENEEA. The CDR3 DNA reads as TGTGCCAGCAGCTTAGACAGGGGCCTCTCCTACGAGCAGTACTTC. Protein sequence: CASSLDRGLSYEQYF.

The V call is TRBV11-3, the J call TRBJ1-4; no clear D gene. Trimming took 5 bases from V and 2 from J, leaving 12 bases between them. CDR3 size: 15 residues. Germline CDR1 and CDR2: SGHNT and YENEEA. CDR3 region: CASSQVWDTNEKLFF. CDR3 in DNA: TGTGCCAGCAGCCAAGTTTGGGATACTAATGAAAAACTGTTTTTT. The variable domain in full, with the rest retrieved from reference TRBV11-3 and TRBJ1-4, is EAGVVQSPRYKIIEKKQPVAFWCNPISGHNTLYWYLQNLGQGPELLIRYENEEAVDDSQLPKDRFSAERLKGVDSTLKIQPAELGDSAVYLCASSQVWDTNEKLFFGSGTQLSVL.

This clone was seen only a few times. This sequence joins TRBV11-3 and TRBJ2-5, with 8 bases fitting TRBD2. The CDR3 loop spans 14 amino acids. Germline assignment: CDR1 SGHNT and CDR2 YENEEA. The ends lost 4 bases at V and 2 bases at J; junction bases unmatched: 3. The CDR3 loop reads CASSSTSGQETQYF. The CDR3 DNA is TGTGCCAGCAGCTCCACTAGCGGTCAAGAGACCCAGTACTTC.

This clone was seen a few times. CDR3 sequence: CASSLQIGTEAFF. CDR3 bases: TGTGCCAGCAGCTTACAGATTGGCACTGAAGCTTTCTTT. This rearrangement joins TRBV7-2 to TRBJ1-1; D remains unclear. CDR1 is SGHTA, CDR2 FQGNSA, per germline. Trimming took off 2 bases at V and 4 bases at J, with 8 bases between the two ends. The CDR3 contains 13 residues.

This clone is judged medium-sized. The chain uses TRBV11-3 and TRBJ1-5, with 9 nucleotides matching TRBD1. V was pared by 2 bases and J by 7 bases, with 3 bases of the junction left unmatched. CDR1 SGHNT and CDR2 YENEEA come from the germline V gene. The CDR3 is 14 residues long. CDR3 coding DNA: TGTGCCAGCAGCTTAACAGGGGGCGGGCAGCCCCAGCATTTT. Translating gives CASSLTGGGQPQHF.

This clone was counted only a few times. The CDR3 here is CASRGTTGNSFDEQFF. The CDR3 nucleotides read TGTGCCAGCAGGGGCACGACAGGGAATTCATTCGATGAGCAGTTCTTC. The rearrangement uses TRBV14 and TRBJ2-1; 7 nucleotides agree with TRBD1. The J segment lost 8 bases and the V segment lost 6 bases, leaving 16 bases of the junction unmatched. This CDR3 is built from 16 residues. Germline lookup yields CDR1 SGHDN and CDR2 FVKESK. Looking up the rest from reference TRBV14 and TRBJ2-1 gives the full variable domain: EAGVTQFPSHSVIEKGQTVTLRCDPISGHDNLYWYRRVMGKEIKFLLHFVKESKQDESGMPNNRFLAERTGGTYSTLKVQPAELEDSGVYFCASRGTTGNSFDEQFFGPGTRLTVL.

This clone has a handful of counts. The chain uses TRBV7-6 and TRBJ2-5; possibly TRBD1 or TRBD2 for D (5 bases each). Germline V gene lookup returns CDR1 SGHVS and CDR2 FNYEAQ. V was trimmed by 5 bases and J by 2 bases, leaving 15 bases between them. The CDR3 has 15 residues. CDR3 loop: CASSTRPGPQETQYF. In DNA form, the CDR3 reads TGTGCCAGCAGCACCAGACCGGGACCGCAAGAGACCCAGTACTTC.

This chain connects TRBV18 to TRBJ2-5; weak D call: TRBD1 (5 bases). Germline V CDR1 and CDR2: KGHSH, LQKENI. V lost 3 bases and J 5 bases, leaving 13 bases between the germline ends. CDR3 size: 14 residues. In DNA, the CDR3 is TGTGCCAGCTCACCCGGACCCCAGGGTGAGACCCAGTACTTC. Translated: CASSPGPQGETQYF.